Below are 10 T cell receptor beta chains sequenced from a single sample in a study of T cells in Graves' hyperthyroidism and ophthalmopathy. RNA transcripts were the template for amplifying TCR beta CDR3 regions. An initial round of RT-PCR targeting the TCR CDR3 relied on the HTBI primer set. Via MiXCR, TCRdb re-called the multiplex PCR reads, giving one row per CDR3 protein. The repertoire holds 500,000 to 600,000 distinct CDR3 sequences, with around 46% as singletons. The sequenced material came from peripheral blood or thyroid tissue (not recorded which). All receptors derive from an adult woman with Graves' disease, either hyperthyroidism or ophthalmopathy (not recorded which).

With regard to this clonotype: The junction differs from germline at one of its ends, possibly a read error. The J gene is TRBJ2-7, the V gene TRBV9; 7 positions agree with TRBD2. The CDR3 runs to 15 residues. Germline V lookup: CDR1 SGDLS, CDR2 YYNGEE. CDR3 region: CACSAGDYISYEQYF. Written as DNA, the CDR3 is TGTGCCTGCAGCGCCGGGGACTACATCTCCTACGAGCAGTACTTC.

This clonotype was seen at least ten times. CDR3: CASSSGWGEKLFF. The DNA for the CDR3 is TGTGCCAGCAGCTCAGGGTGGGGTGAAAAACTGTTTTTT. The V gene is TRBV12-3 or TRBV12-4, the J gene TRBJ1-4; a weak D match, TRBD1 (5 bases). Trimming removed 6 bases at V and 7 bases at J, with 12 bases between. The CDR3 sequence is 13 residues long.

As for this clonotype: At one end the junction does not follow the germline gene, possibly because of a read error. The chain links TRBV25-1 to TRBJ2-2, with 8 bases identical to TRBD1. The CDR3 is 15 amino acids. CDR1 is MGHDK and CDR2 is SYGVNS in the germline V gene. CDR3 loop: CASSESGTGTGELFF. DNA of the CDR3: TGTGCCAGCAGTGAATCTGGGACAGGCACCGGGGAGCTGTTTTTC.

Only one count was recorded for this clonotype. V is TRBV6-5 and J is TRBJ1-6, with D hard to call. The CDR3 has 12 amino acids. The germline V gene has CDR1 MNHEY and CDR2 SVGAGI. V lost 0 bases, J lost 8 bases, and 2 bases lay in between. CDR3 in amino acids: CASSYSDSPLHF. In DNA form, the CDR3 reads TGTGCCAGCAGTTACTCGGATTCACCCCTCCACTTT.

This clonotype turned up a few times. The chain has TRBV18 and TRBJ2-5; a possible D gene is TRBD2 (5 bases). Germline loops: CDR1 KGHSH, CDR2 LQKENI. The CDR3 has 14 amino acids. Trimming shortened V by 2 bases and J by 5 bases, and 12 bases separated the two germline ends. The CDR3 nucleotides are TGTGCCAGCTCACCAATCGCGGGCGTGGAGACCCAGTACTTC. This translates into CASSPIAGVETQYF. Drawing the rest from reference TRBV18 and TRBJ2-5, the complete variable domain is NAGVMQNPRHLVRRRGQEARLRCSPMKGHSHVYWYRQLPEEGLKFMVYLQKENIIDESGMPKERFSAEFPKEGPSILRIQQVVRGDSAAYFCASSPIAGVETQYFGPGTRLLVL.

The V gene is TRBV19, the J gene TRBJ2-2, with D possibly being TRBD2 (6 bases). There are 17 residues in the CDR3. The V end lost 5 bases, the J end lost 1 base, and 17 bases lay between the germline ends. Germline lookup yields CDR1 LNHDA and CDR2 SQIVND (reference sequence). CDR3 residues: CASSAPGTVRNTGELFF. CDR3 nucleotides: TGTGCCAGTAGTGCCCCAGGGACTGTTCGGAACACCGGGGAGCTGTTTTTT.

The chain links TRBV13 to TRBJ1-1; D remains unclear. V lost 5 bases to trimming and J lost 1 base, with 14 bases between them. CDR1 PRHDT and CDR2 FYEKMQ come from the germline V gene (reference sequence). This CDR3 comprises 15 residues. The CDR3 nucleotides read TGTGCCAGCAGCGTAGACGTCGTTGGGAACACTGAAGCTTTCTTT. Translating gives CASSVDVVGNTEAFF.

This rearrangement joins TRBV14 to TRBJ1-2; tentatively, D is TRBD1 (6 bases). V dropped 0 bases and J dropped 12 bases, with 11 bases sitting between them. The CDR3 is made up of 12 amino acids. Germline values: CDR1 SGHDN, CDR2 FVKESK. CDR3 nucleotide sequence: TGTGCCAGCAGCCAAGATCGGGGGGCGAACACCTTC. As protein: CASSQDRGANTF.

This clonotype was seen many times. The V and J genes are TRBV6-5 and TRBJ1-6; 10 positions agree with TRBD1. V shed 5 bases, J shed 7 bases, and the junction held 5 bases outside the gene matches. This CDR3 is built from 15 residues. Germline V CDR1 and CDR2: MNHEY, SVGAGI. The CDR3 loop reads CASSRPGQGNSPLHF. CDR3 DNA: TGTGCCAGCAGTCGCCCGGGACAGGGGAATTCACCCCTCCACTTT.

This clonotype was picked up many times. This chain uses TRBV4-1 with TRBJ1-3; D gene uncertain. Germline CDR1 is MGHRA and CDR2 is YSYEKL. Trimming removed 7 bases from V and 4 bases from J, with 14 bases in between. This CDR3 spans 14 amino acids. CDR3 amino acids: CASKVVLGGNTIYF. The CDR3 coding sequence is TGCGCCAGCAAAGTGGTGTTGGGAGGAAACACCATATATTTT.